Below, 27 T cell receptor beta chains from the same sample are listed, as sequenced in a study of T-cell reconstitution after alpha-beta-depleted transplantation in children. Unique molecular identifiers tagged the TCRbeta library. TCRdb independently ran MiXCR on the PCR reads; one entry per CDR3 protein. There are fewer than 700,000 distinct CDR3 sequences in the sample; 10% to 15% occur only once, and 2.2% lies in the top ten. The sequencing here drew on PBMCs, mostly from graft donor cells, taken 360 days after TCRalphabeta/CD19-depleted stem cell transplant. Receptor source: a male patient under 18 who had a stem cell transplant for acute myeloid leukemia, so the T cells may come from the graft donor.

The gene calls are TRBV24-1 and TRBJ2-3; D unresolved. Germline V gene data show CDR1 as KGHDR and CDR2 as SFDVKD. The length of the CDR3 is 11 residues. The ends were cut back, 5 bases at V and 6 bases at J, with 5 bases in the middle. The CDR3 region is CATSVRDTQYF. The CDR3 coding sequence is TGTGCCACCAGTGTCCGCGATACGCAGTATTTT.

This clonotype has only a few counts. The V and J genes are TRBV19 and TRBJ2-3, with a tentative D call TRBD2 (6 bases). V dropped 4 bases and J dropped 2 bases, with 13 bases sitting between them. CDR3 size: 15 residues. The germline V gene has CDR1 LNHDA and CDR2 SQIVND (reference sequence). The CDR3 nucleotides are TGTGCCAGTAGTAGGCTCCGGAGGGCCACAGATACGCAGTATTTT. Protein: CASSRLRRATDTQYF.

This clonotype was seen more than once but under ten times. This sequence joins TRBV20-1 and TRBJ2-1, with 9 bases lining up with TRBD2. Losses at the gene ends were 3 bases for V and 5 bases for J; bases not matched to a gene: 5. The germline V gene has CDR1 DFQATT and CDR2 SNEGSKA (reference sequence). The CDR3 totals 14 residues. DNA of the CDR3: TGCAGTGCTAGTAGGGCTAGCGGGAACAATGAGCAGTTCTTC. Its translation is CSASRASGNNEQFF.

This clonotype was seen a few times. This chain connects TRBV20-1 to TRBJ2-3; 10 nucleotides line up with TRBD2. Germline-derived CDR1 and CDR2 are DFQATT and SNEGSKA (reference sequence). With 4 bases clipped from V and 3 bases from J, the junction kept 1 base outside the gene matches. The CDR3 contains 13 residues. The CDR3 nucleotides read TGCAGTGCTAAGGGACTAGCGACAGATACGCAGTATTTT. Translation gives CSAKGLATDTQYF.

The rearrangement uses TRBV5-8 and TRBJ2-7; the D is unclear. Trimming pared 8 bases from V and 7 bases from J, leaving 19 bases between. The CDR3 is 13 residues long. Per germline, CDR1 SGHTS and CDR2 YDEGEE. This CDR3 is CASPMTSLGEQYF. The CDR3 DNA is TGTGCCAGTCCGATGACAAGTCTGGGGGAGCAGTACTTC.

This clonotype was observed a handful of times. The V gene is TRBV27, the J gene TRBJ2-7, with 10 bases fitting TRBD2. Germline lookup yields CDR1 MNHEY and CDR2 SMNVEV (reference sequence). The junction had 4 bases not matched to a gene; V was cut back by 3 bases and J by 5 bases. CDR3 length equals 14 residues. DNA of the CDR3: TGTGCCAGCAGTTTTTTAACTAGCGGGGACGAGCAGTACTTC. It translates to CASSFLTSGDEQYF.

This chain links TRBV23-1 with TRBJ2-3; D unclear. TRBV23-1 is an open reading frame, and its role is uncertain. Trimming pared 11 bases from V and 2 bases from J, leaving 17 bases between. This CDR3 contains 14 residues. CDR3: CARYQLEHTDTQYF. The CDR3 nucleotides are TGCGCCCGATATCAGTTAGAACACACAGATACGCAGTATTTT.

The chain employs TRBV7-2 and TRBJ2-7, with 7 bases matching TRBD2. The CDR3 covers 12 residues. Germline V gives CDR1 SGHTA, CDR2 FQGNSA. The CDR3 nucleotides are TGTGTCCTCCTAGGCGACGGGGGGGAGCAGTACTTC. Protein sequence: CVLLGDGGEQYF. The full variable domain, rest sourced from reference TRBV7-2 and TRBJ2-7, is GAGVSQSPSNKVTEKGKDVELRCDPISGHTALYWYRQSLGQGLEFLIYFQGNSAPDKSGLPSDRFSAERTGGSVSTLTIQRTQQEDSAVYLCVLLGDGGEQYFGPGTRLTVT.

Here the CDR3 DNA reads TGTGCCAGCACACAGGAGGAGGCCGAAGAGACCCAGTACTTC. Translation: CASTQEEAEETQYF. V and J are TRBV21-1 and TRBJ2-5; the tabulated D call, TRBD1, remains unverified against the DNA. TRBV21-1 has pseudogene status. The CDR3 extends over 14 amino acids.

This clonotype was observed a few times. The chain employs TRBV20-1 and TRBJ2-6, with a possible D match to TRBD1 (5 bases). The ends were cut back, 0 bases at V and 0 bases at J, with 18 bases in the middle. The CDR3 runs to 19 residues. Germline assignment: CDR1 DFQATT and CDR2 SNEGSKA (reference sequence). As DNA, the CDR3 is TGCAGTGCTAGAGATCGGAAAGGGGAAGTAGGCTCTGGGGCCAACGTCCTGACTTTC. Encoded protein: CSARDRKGEVGSGANVLTF.

This clonotype was seen at least ten times. V is TRBV29-1 and J is TRBJ2-7; D might be TRBD1 or TRBD2, each matching 6 bases. Germline assignment: CDR1 SQVTM and CDR2 ANQGSEA. V dropped 4 bases and J dropped 0 bases, with 13 bases sitting between them. The CDR3 runs 14 residues. The CDR3 DNA follows: TGCAGCGTTGTTGGGGGGCGATTCTCCTACGAGCAGTACTTC. Residues: CSVVGGRFSYEQYF.

This clonotype was counted only a few times. The rearrangement uses TRBV6-2 or TRBV6-3 and TRBJ2-5; 10 bases are shared with TRBD2. After removal of 5 bases from V and 2 bases from J, the junction contained 14 bases not matched to a gene. Per germline, CDR1 MNHEY and CDR2 SVGEGT. The CDR3 sequence is 18 residues long. For the CDR3, the DNA is TGTGCCAGCAGTCCCTGGCAAGCGGGAGGGCCGCGGCAAGAGACCCAGTACTTC. Amino acid sequence: CASSPWQAGGPRQETQYF.

V and J are TRBV21-1 and TRBJ2-7; the D segment call TRBD1 is taken from the table without a DNA check. TRBV21-1 is labeled a pseudogene. The CDR3 contains 13 residues. This chain's CDR3 is CASSKLAEGKQYF. The CDR3 nucleotides read TGTGCCAGCAGCAAACTCGCCGAGGGGAAGCAGTACTTC.

At least ten counts were recorded for this clonotype. The chain recombines TRBV20-1 with TRBJ1-2; 8 bases are shared with TRBD1. V was clipped by 4 bases and J by 6 bases; unmatched bases: 1. This CDR3 region has 11 residues. Looked up from germline, CDR1 is DFQATT and CDR2 is SNEGSKA (reference sequence). The CDR3 DNA follows: TGCAGTGCTATGGACAGGGATGGCTACACCTTC. This gives the protein CSAMDRDGYTF.

In this sample, this clonotype turned up many times. V and J are TRBV7-6 and TRBJ2-1; 8 bases agree with TRBD2. Trimming at V came to 5 bases and at J to 2 bases, leaving 11 bases not matched to a gene. Germline V gene data show CDR1 as SGHVS and CDR2 as FNYEAQ. The CDR3 totals 17 residues. The CDR3 sequence: CASSPGIAGRTYNEQFF. The DNA for the CDR3 is TGTGCCAGCAGCCCTGGGATAGCGGGACGCACCTACAATGAGCAGTTCTTC.

The chain links TRBV20-1 to TRBJ2-7; 11 bases fit TRBD2. From germline, CDR1 is DFQATT and CDR2 SNEGSKA (reference sequence). V dropped 5 bases and J dropped 11; count of bases not matched to a gene: 14. The CDR3 sequence is 14 residues long. In DNA, the CDR3 is TGCAGTGCTCGCGGGACTAGCGGAGTTTCCGGGGAGTACTTC. It yields the protein CSARGTSGVSGEYF.

This clonotype has only a few counts. CDR3 amino acids: CSAGRTGASYEQYF. Here the CDR3 DNA reads TGCAGCGCCGGCCGGACAGGGGCCTCCTACGAGCAGTACTTC. This rearrangement joins TRBV29-1 to TRBJ2-7; 9 bases match TRBD1. Trimming removed 7 bases from V and 0 bases from J; junction bases left unmatched: 7. In germline, CDR1 is SQVTM, CDR2 ANQGSEA. The CDR3 is made up of 14 amino acids.

The chain employs TRBV14 and TRBJ2-3; no definite D call. V lost 1 base to trimming and J lost 1 base, with 9 bases between them. The CDR3 is made up of 15 amino acids. The germline gives CDR1 SGHDN, CDR2 FVKESK. CDR3 loop: CASSQVGVGTDTQYF. The CDR3 DNA follows: TGTGCCAGCAGCCAAGTTGGGGTGGGCACAGATACGCAGTATTTT.

The chain joins TRBV7-2 to TRBJ2-1; no firm D call. This CDR3 comprises 12 residues. V was shortened by 3 bases and J by 9 bases, with 9 bases between the two germline ends. Per the germline V gene, CDR1 is SGHTA and CDR2 is FQGNSA. CDR3 in amino acids: CASSFQWGEQFF. The CDR3 DNA sequence: TGTGCCAGCAGCTTTCAATGGGGTGAGCAGTTCTTC. Combining the CDR3 with reference TRBV7-2 and TRBJ2-1 gives the whole variable domain GAGVSQSPSNKVTEKGKDVELRCDPISGHTALYWYRQSLGQGLEFLIYFQGNSAPDKSGLPSDRFSAERTGGSVSTLTIQRTQQEDSAVYLCASSFQWGEQFFGPGTRLTVL.

J is TRBJ2-5 and V is TRBV4-3; maybe TRBD1 (6 bases). Between the trimmed V and J ends, which lost 2 bases and 2 bases, there was a span of 18 bases. CDR1 LGHNA and CDR2 YSLEER come from the germline V gene. This CDR3 contains 17 residues. The CDR3 DNA follows: TGCGCCAGCAGCCAATTCGGCCGAGGACAGATTCAAGAGACCCAGTACTTC. Encoded protein: CASSQFGRGQIQETQYF.

This clonotype has only a few counts. The chain is built from TRBV4-3 and TRBJ2-1, with 13 bases fitting TRBD2. This CDR3 region has 17 residues. J lost 8 bases, V lost 0 bases, and 7 bases had no gene match. Germline CDR1 is LGHNA and CDR2 is YSLEER. The CDR3: CASSQDHGTSGKHEQFF. Written as DNA, the CDR3 is TGCGCCAGCAGCCAAGATCATGGGACTAGCGGGAAACATGAGCAGTTCTTC.

V is TRBV9 and J is TRBJ2-5; the match to TRBD2 covers 12 bases. V lost 2 bases and J lost 2; bases outside the gene matches: 4. Germline CDR1 and CDR2: SGDLS and YYNGEE. CDR3 length equals 16 residues. The CDR3 bases are TGTGCCAGCAGCGTTGGGACTAGCGGGCCTCAAGAGACCCAGTACTTC. It is translated as CASSVGTSGPQETQYF.

The V gene is TRBV4-2, the J gene TRBJ1-5; D perhaps matches TRBD1 (6 bases). From germline, CDR1 is LGHNA and CDR2 YNFKEQ. The ends were cut back, 5 bases at V and 1 base at J, with 9 bases in the middle. CDR3 size: 14 residues. The CDR3 nucleotides are TGTGCCAGCAGCGGAACAGGGAGCAATCAGCCCCAGCATTTT. Translated: CASSGTGSNQPQHF.

This clonotype was found many times. The gene calls are TRBV4-1 and TRBJ2-5; D is ambiguous. The CDR3 contains 13 residues. Germline values: CDR1 MGHRA, CDR2 YSYEKL. V dropped 1 base and J dropped 5 bases, with 8 bases sitting between them. CDR3 loop: CASSQGVTETQYF. Written as DNA, the CDR3 is TGCGCCAGCAGCCAAGGGGTTACGGAGACCCAGTACTTC.

There are a few counts of this clonotype. J is TRBJ2-3 and V is TRBV28, with 7 nucleotides matching TRBD2. J gave up 3 bases and V 2 bases, and 8 bases lay outside the gene matches. There are 16 residues in the CDR3. In germline, CDR1 is MDHEN, CDR2 SYDVKM. CDR3 region: CASSLNMAGVTDTQYF. In DNA form, the CDR3 reads TGTGCCAGCAGTTTAAACATGGCGGGAGTGACAGATACGCAGTATTTT.

As concerns this clonotype: An end of the junction does not agree with germline; a read error may underlie this. CDR3 amino acids: CSSSGAQETQYF. The CDR3 DNA follows: TGCAGTTCTAGCGGCGCACAAGAGACCCAGTACTTC. The chain carries TRBV20-1 and TRBJ2-5; 7 nucleotides align to TRBD2. The CDR3 consists of 12 residues. Per germline, CDR1 DFQATT and CDR2 SNEGSKA (reference sequence).

This clonotype was seen a few times. This sequence joins TRBV20-1 and TRBJ2-3, with 9 bases lining up with TRBD2. V shed 5 bases and J 2 bases; nucleotides not matched to a gene: 26. The CDR3 has 21 residues. Germline V lookup: CDR1 DFQATT, CDR2 SNEGSKA (reference sequence). The CDR3 is CSASSGIKQELAGPYTDTQYF. Written as DNA, the CDR3 is TGCAGTGCTTCTAGTGGGATCAAGCAGGAGCTAGCGGGGCCCTACACAGATACGCAGTATTTT.